This TCR beta chain originates from a study of CD8+ T cells in alopecia areata. Study in general: Female C3H/HeJ recipients aged roughly 7-11 weeks got skin from C3H/HeJ graft donors aged about 6-13 months that had spontaneous alopecia. Regarding the study as a whole: Scalp lesions, especially in alopecia totalis/universalis, had higher clonality than normal scalp. When scalp samples are sequenced, resident alphabeta T cells of normal skin are also captured.

Regarding this clone: Its antigen is not known. These gene names are mouse names. The CDR3 extends 4 residues past the end of the read, so its final part is completed from the germline J gene.

Time point: mouse skin 6 weeks after grafting, around onset of hair loss. RNA extraction was followed by reverse transcription into cDNA, which acted as the sequencing template. The method was immunoSEQ multiplex PCR; TCRdb's version includes in-frame clones alone and lacks a portion of them. The sample is made up of several thousand clones, none counted only once. The J segment lost 4 bases and the V segment lost 4 bases, leaving 3 bases of the junction unmatched. CDR3 length: 14 residues. CDR1 and CDR2 from the germline V gene are NNHNN and SYGAGS (reference sequence). The receptor was isolated from a C3H/HeJ mouse with alopecia areata. The strain's MHC haplotype is H2-k. The source material was skin, sampled at week 6. V is TRBV13-2 and J is TRBJ2-3, with 10 bases aligning to TRBD2. The part of the CDR3 DNA that was read is TGTGCCAGCGGTTCTGGGGGGGCGACAGAA. The encoded protein is CASGSGGATE. The complete CDR3 protein is CASGSGGATETLYF.